The sequence of this T cell receptor beta chain was determined in a study of blood T cell repertoires in COVID-19. About the study: Spain, Italy and the United States supplied samples that represented acute and convalescent COVID-19. From T cells, B-cell-depleted T cells, or PBMCs came the material, which was cDNA or gDNA.

TCRdb's table, derived via immunoSEQ multiplex PCR, lists solely in-frame clones and lacks some. The repertoire includes roughly 340,000 clones, roughly 90% of them detected once, and approximately 3% sits in the top ten. One Seattle source followed patients from active infection through their disease course. This TCR came from a woman aged 25 to 39 with COVID-19, enrolled during active disease. Sequenced input: peripheral blood.

In nucleotides, the CDR3 is TGTGCCAGTTTGACAGGGGGAAATGAAAAACTGTTTTTT. Amino acids: CASLTGGNEKLFF. The chain carries TRBV28 and TRBJ1-4; TRBD1 matches at 9 bases. This CDR3 is built from 13 residues. Per the germline V gene, CDR1 is MDHEN and CDR2 is SYDVKM. With 9 bases clipped from V and 5 bases from J, the junction kept 4 bases outside the gene matches. The variable domain in full, completed from reference TRBV28 and TRBJ1-4, reads DVKVTQSSRYLVKRTGEKVFLECVQDMDHENMFWYRQDPGLGLRLIYFSYDVKMKEKGDIPEGYSVSREKKERFSLILESASTNQTSMYLCASLTGGNEKLFFGSGTQLSVL.